This entry lists 4 T cell receptor beta chains sequenced from one sample in a study of T cell repertoires in cytomegalovirus infection (dated by TCRdb to about 2019). The sequencer listed for this sample is Illumina HiSeq 1500. The public reads were reanalyzed by TCRdb: fastp trimming at Q25, MiXCR alignment, in-frame beta chains only. Every CDR3 protein is listed once, alongside the most common genes and DNA of its rows. Across this sample there are about 740,000 distinct CDR3 sequences, with roughly a third seen only once. Approximately 18% of the sample belongs to the ten largest clones. Per the publication, the treatment or condition label means: in vitro stimulation with specific CMV peptide epitopes to enrich CMV-specific T cells. Their cognate antigens are unknown. The sample was cultured PBMCs, taken from culture after CMV antigen stimulation. Receptor source: a human donor in good health (CMV status not recorded). Some clones in this sample may be carry-over from other donors' samples.

The V and J genes are TRBV23-1 and TRBJ2-3; no clear D gene. TRBV23-1 carries the ORF label, with uncertain function. CDR3 length: 15 residues. V was shortened by 2 bases and J by 6 bases, with 15 bases between the two germline ends. CDR3 nucleotides: TGCGCCAGCAGTCAAAGTCGGTGGGCCGGTGATACGCAGTATTTT. Protein product: CASSQSRWAGDTQYF.

This clonotype was recorded a few times. V and J are TRBV10-3 and TRBJ1-2, with TRBD1 as a possible D gene (5 bases). The CDR3 is 15 amino acids. Trimming cost V 4 bases and J 4 bases, with 16 bases left between them. Germline CDR1 reads ENHRY; CDR2 reads SYGVKD. The CDR3 protein is CAISVTDSPSYGYTF. CDR3 coding DNA: TGTGCCATCAGTGTAACCGACAGCCCCAGCTATGGCTACACCTTC.

The chain couples TRBV7-2 to TRBJ2-4; 7 bases are shared with TRBD2. This CDR3 spans 13 amino acids. Germline lookup yields CDR1 SGHTA and CDR2 FQGNSA. Trimming took 5 bases from V and 7 from J; bases not matched to a gene: 5. CDR3 sequence: CASSLGGTNIQYF. DNA of the CDR3: TGTGCCAGCAGCCTCGGGGGGACGAACATTCAGTACTTC. The complete variable domain, with remaining parts taken from reference TRBV7-2 and TRBJ2-4, reads GAGVSQSPSNKVTEKGKDVELRCDPISGHTALYWYRQSLGQGLEFLIYFQGNSAPDKSGLPSDRFSAERTGGSVSTLTIQRTQQEDSAVYLCASSLGGTNIQYFGAGTRLSVL.

This clonotype was seen many times. The rearrangement uses TRBV12-3 or TRBV12-4 and TRBJ1-3; tentative D call: TRBD1 (6 bases). V lost 6 bases to trimming and J lost 3 bases, with 15 bases between them. The CDR3 runs to 15 residues. The CDR3 region has the DNA TGTGCCAGCAGGCTAGGGGGGGCGCGTGGAAACACCATATATTTT. Amino acids: CASRLGGARGNTIYF.